The 21 T cell receptor beta chains below all came from one sample that was sequenced in a study of blood T cell repertoires in COVID-19. Libraries were prepared by immunoSEQ multiplex PCR; TCRdb keeps only in-frame clonotypes and omits some of them. The table includes more than 55,000 clones, around 88% detected once. What was sequenced was peripheral blood. The receptors stem from a man aged 60 to 69 with acute or convalescent COVID-19.

The chain is built from TRBV10-1 and TRBJ2-1; 7 bases fit TRBD2. The CDR3 length is 17 residues. Looked up from germline, CDR1 is WNHNN and CDR2 is SYGVQD (reference sequence). Losses at the gene ends were 3 bases for V and 1 base for J; bases not matched to a gene: 9. In nucleotides, the CDR3 is TGCGCCAGCAGTGAAGTTCCTAGCGGTACTTCCTACAATGAGCAGTTCTTC. Its translation is CASSEVPSGTSYNEQFF.

This clone was seen a few times. Its ends do not fully match the called genes, so a read error is possible. This chain connects TRBV12-3 or TRBV12-4 to TRBJ2-7; perhaps TRBD2 as D (5 bases). This CDR3 spans 13 amino acids. CDR3 DNA sequence: TGTGCCAGCAGTCTAGCAATAATTAACGAGCAGTACTTC. Translating it yields CASSLAIINEQYF.

J is TRBJ2-2 and V is TRBV19, with TRBD1 matching 10 bases. The germline V gene has CDR1 LNHDA and CDR2 SQIVND (reference sequence). There are 17 residues in the CDR3. V was pared by 3 bases and J by 4 bases, with 8 bases of the junction left unmatched. The DNA for the CDR3 is TGTGCCAGTAGTATTCCCGGGACAGGGGAACGCACCGGGGAGCTGTTTTTT. Its protein product is CASSIPGTGERTGELFF. Combining the CDR3 with reference TRBV19 and TRBJ2-2 gives the whole variable domain DGGITQSPKYLFRKEGQNVTLSCEQNLNHDAMYWYRQDPGQGLRLIYYSQIVNDFQKGDIAEGYSVSREKKESFPLTVTSAQKNPTAFYLCASSIPGTGERTGELFFGEGSRLTVL.

The J gene is TRBJ2-7, the V gene TRBV14; maybe TRBD2 (5 bases). The CDR3 spans 16 residues. Trimming removed 3 bases from V and 1 base from J, with 16 bases in between. CDR1 and CDR2 from the germline V gene are SGHDN and FVKESK. CDR3 sequence reads: CASSQRVLAFSYEQYF. The CDR3 bases are TGTGCCAGCAGCCAGAGGGTCCTAGCTTTTTCCTACGAGCAGTACTTC.

The genes are TRBV18 and TRBJ2-1; 12 positions match TRBD2. The CDR3 runs to 16 residues. Trimming cost V 6 bases and J 5 bases; bases outside gene matches: 8. The germline CDR1 and CDR2 sequences are KGHSH and LQKENI. In DNA form, the CDR3 reads TGTGCCAGCTCCCCGACTAGCGGGAGCTCAGACAATGAGCAGTTCTTC. Encoded protein: CASSPTSGSSDNEQFF.

The chain joins TRBV2 to TRBJ1-1; tentative D call: TRBD1 (6 bases). From germline, CDR1 is SNHLY and CDR2 FYNNEI. Trimming removed 5 bases at V and 5 bases at J, with 15 bases between. This CDR3 spans 14 amino acids. The CDR3 reads CASSLSYRETEAFF. The CDR3 nucleotides read TGTGCCAGCAGTCTATCCTACAGGGAGACTGAAGCTTTCTTT. The full variable domain, in which reference TRBV2 and TRBJ1-1 provide the parts outside the CDR3, is EPEVTQTPSHQVTQMGQEVILRCVPISNHLYFYWYRQILGQKVEFLVSFYNNEISEKSEIFDDQFSVERPDGSNFTLKIRSTKLEDSAMYFCASSLSYRETEAFFGQGTRLTVV.

The chain combines TRBV15 with TRBJ2-5; D is possibly TRBD1 (6 bases). V was trimmed by 5 bases and J by 4 bases, leaving 17 bases between them. The CDR3 runs to 15 residues. Germline CDR1 reads LNHNV; CDR2 reads YYDKDF (reference sequence). The CDR3 is CATSARLGAGETQYF. Written as DNA, the CDR3 is TGTGCCACCAGCGCACGTTTGGGGGCGGGAGAGACCCAGTACTTC.

The chain joins TRBV6-1 to TRBJ2-1; D possibly corresponds to TRBD2 (6 bases). The CDR3 is made up of 16 amino acids. Germline CDR1 MNHNS, CDR2 SASEGT. Trimming left V 4 bases short and J 0 bases short, with 13 bases between. In DNA form, the CDR3 reads TGTGCCAGCAGTGCGGGGACTTATTTCTCCTACAATGAGCAGTTCTTC. Translated, it gives CASSAGTYFSYNEQFF.

The chain carries TRBV2 and TRBJ2-7, with 8 bases identical to TRBD2. Unmatched junction bases numbered 12, after V lost 5 bases and J lost 9 bases. Germline CDR1 reads SNHLY; CDR2 reads FYNNEI. This CDR3 region has 14 residues. The CDR3 region has the DNA TGTGCCAGCAGTTCCGTAAGACTAGCGAGGGGGCAGTACTTC. Its translation: CASSSVRLARGQYF.

The rearrangement uses TRBV3-1 (or the pseudogene TRBV3-2) and TRBJ2-7, with 12 bases aligning to TRBD1. With 4 bases clipped from V and 5 bases from J, the junction kept 15 bases outside the gene matches. From germline, CDR1 is LGHDT and CDR2 YNNKEL (reference sequence). This CDR3 has 18 residues. CDR3 sequence: CASSRRRDRGRAGHEQYF. CDR3 nucleotide sequence: TGTGCCAGCAGCCGAAGGCGGGACAGGGGGCGCGCGGGCCACGAGCAGTACTTC.

This clone was found once. J is TRBJ1-2 and V is TRBV11-2, with 8 positions matching TRBD1. Germline lookup yields CDR1 SGHAT and CDR2 FQNNGV. After removal of 5 bases from V and 4 bases from J, the junction contained 9 bases not matched to a gene. This CDR3 is built from 15 residues. This chain's CDR3 is CASSLYSQGGYGYTF. The CDR3 nucleotides are TGTGCCAGCAGCCTATACTCACAGGGGGGCTATGGCTACACCTTC.

This chain connects TRBV30 to TRBJ1-2, with 7 bases fitting TRBD1. Germline-derived CDR1 and CDR2 are GTSNPN and SVGIG (reference sequence). The CDR3 runs to 13 residues. The V gene end was trimmed by 5 bases and the J gene end by 4 bases; junction bases not matched to a gene: 7. Here the CDR3 DNA reads TGTGCCTGGGCTTTGGGACAGTCCTATGGCTACACCTTC. Amino acid sequence: CAWALGQSYGYTF.

The CDR3 is CAWSSGVGLAGNEQFF. As DNA, the CDR3 is TGTGCCTGGAGTAGTGGGGTTGGACTAGCAGGGAATGAGCAGTTCTTC. This chain links TRBV30 with TRBJ2-1, with TRBD2 identical over 8 bases. The CDR3 is 16 residues long. Germline-derived CDR1 and CDR2 are GTSNPN and SVGIG (reference sequence). The V and J ends lost 2 bases and 7 bases, in that order; junction bases with no gene match: 13.

V gene TRBV30 combines with J gene TRBJ1-6, with D tentatively TRBD1 (6 bases). This CDR3 comprises 15 residues. Germline V gives CDR1 GTSNPN, CDR2 SVGIG (reference sequence). V lost 3 bases and J lost 10, with 19 bases in between. CDR3 region: CAWSPKGHLTSPLHF. The CDR3 nucleotides read TGTGCCTGGAGCCCTAAGGGACACCTAACCTCACCCCTCCACTTT.

The rearrangement links TRBV20-1 to TRBJ2-1, with a tentative D call TRBD1 (5 bases). The CDR3 spans 10 residues. Germline V gives CDR1 DFQATT, CDR2 SNEGSKA (reference sequence). The CDR3 sequence is CSTQGNEQFF. As DNA, the CDR3 is TGCAGCACGCAGGGAAATGAGCAGTTCTTC.

This chain joins TRBV30 and TRBJ1-4; D is uncertain. The CDR3 has 13 amino acids. CDR1 is GTSNPN and CDR2 is SVGIG in the germline V gene (reference sequence). V gave up 2 bases and J gave up 8 bases, with 12 bases separating them. The CDR3 loop is CAWSTGSSEKLFF. The CDR3 DNA follows: TGTGCCTGGAGTACGGGGTCTTCCGAAAAACTGTTTTTT.

The CDR3: CASRDRGQQFF. Here the CDR3 DNA reads TGTGCCAGCAGAGACAGGGGGCAGCAGTTCTTC. This sequence joins TRBV2 and TRBJ2-1, with 10 positions matching TRBD1. The CDR3 covers 11 residues. Germline assignment: CDR1 SNHLY and CDR2 FYNNEI. Trimming removed 6 bases from V and 11 bases from J; junction bases left unmatched: 1.

V gene TRBV2 combines with J gene TRBJ1-5; D uncertain. Trimming stripped 6 bases from V and 0 bases from J, with 12 bases between. Germline values: CDR1 SNHLY, CDR2 FYNNEI. The length of the CDR3 is 15 residues. CDR3 coding DNA: TGTGCCAGCAGACCCGGGATTTATAGCAATCAGCCCCAGCATTTT. Its translation: CASRPGIYSNQPQHF.

The chain is built from TRBV2 and TRBJ1-1, with D possibly being TRBD1 (6 bases). The CDR3 is 14 amino acids. Trimming removed 5 bases from V and 0 bases from J, with 10 bases in between. The germline V gene has CDR1 SNHLY and CDR2 FYNNEI. For the CDR3, the DNA is TGTGCCAGCAGTCGGACAGAGGTGAACACTGAAGCTTTCTTT. Its translation: CASSRTEVNTEAFF.

This chain uses TRBV10-3 with TRBJ2-3; D may be TRBD1 (5 bases). In germline, CDR1 is ENHRY, CDR2 SYGVKD. CDR3 size: 13 residues. Between the trimmed V and J ends, which lost 6 bases and 2 bases, there was a span of 9 bases. The CDR3 sequence is CAIRHRLTDTQYF. DNA of the CDR3: TGTGCCATCAGGCACAGGCTCACAGATACGCAGTATTTT.

The V and J genes are TRBV11-2 and TRBJ2-7; 14 positions agree with TRBD2. The CDR3 totals 14 residues. Germline values: CDR1 SGHAT, CDR2 FQNNGV. V lost 5 bases to trimming and J lost 11 bases; unmatched junction nucleotides: 8. The CDR3 coding sequence is TGTGCCAGCAGCCCGCGGGGGGGACTAGCGGGAGAGTACTTC. The encoded protein is CASSPRGGLAGEYF.